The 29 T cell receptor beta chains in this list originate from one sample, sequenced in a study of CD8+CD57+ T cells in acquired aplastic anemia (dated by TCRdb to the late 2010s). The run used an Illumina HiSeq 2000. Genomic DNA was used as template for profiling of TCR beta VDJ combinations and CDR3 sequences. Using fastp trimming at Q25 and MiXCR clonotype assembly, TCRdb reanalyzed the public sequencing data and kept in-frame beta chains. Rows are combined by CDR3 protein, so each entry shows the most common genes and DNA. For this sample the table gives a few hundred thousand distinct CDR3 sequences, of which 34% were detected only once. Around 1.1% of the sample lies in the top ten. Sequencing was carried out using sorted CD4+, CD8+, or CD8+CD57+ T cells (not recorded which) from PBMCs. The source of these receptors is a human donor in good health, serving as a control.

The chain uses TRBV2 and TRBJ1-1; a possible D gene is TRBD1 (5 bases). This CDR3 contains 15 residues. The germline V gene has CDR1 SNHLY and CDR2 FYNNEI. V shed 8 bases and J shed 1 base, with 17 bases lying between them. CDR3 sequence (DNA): TGTGCCAGCCCCTCACGACAGACCGAGAACACTGAAGCTTTCTTT. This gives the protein CASPSRQTENTEAFF. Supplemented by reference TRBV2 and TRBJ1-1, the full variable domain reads EPEVTQTPSHQVTQMGQEVILRCVPISNHLYFYWYRQILGQKVEFLVSFYNNEISEKSEIFDDQFSVERPDGSNFTLKIRSTKLEDSAMYFCASPSRQTENTEAFFGQGTRLTVV.

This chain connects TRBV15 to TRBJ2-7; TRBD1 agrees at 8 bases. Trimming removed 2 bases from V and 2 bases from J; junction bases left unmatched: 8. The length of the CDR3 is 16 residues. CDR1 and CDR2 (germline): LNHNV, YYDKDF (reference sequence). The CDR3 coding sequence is TGTGCCACCAGCAGATTTGGAGGACAGGGACCCTACGAGCAGTACTTC. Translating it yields CATSRFGGQGPYEQYF.

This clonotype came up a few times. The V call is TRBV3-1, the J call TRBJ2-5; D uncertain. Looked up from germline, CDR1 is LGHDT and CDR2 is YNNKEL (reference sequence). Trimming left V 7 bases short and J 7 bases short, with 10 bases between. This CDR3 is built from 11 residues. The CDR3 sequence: CASTAGSTQYF. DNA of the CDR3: TGTGCCAGCACGGCTGGATCGACCCAGTACTTC.

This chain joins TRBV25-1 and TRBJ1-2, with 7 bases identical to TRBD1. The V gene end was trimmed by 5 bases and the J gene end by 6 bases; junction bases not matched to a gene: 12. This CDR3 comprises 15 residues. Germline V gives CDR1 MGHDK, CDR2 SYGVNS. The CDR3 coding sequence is TGTGCCAGCAGTCAAGGGGGCAGGAAGACGCATGGCTACACCTTC. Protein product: CASSQGGRKTHGYTF.

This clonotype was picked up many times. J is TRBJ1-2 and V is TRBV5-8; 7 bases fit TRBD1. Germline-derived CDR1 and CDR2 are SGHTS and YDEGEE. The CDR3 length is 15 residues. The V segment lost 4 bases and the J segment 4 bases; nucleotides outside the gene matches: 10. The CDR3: CASSLIGQALYGYTF. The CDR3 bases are TGTGCCAGCAGCCTGATAGGACAGGCCCTCTATGGCTACACCTTC.

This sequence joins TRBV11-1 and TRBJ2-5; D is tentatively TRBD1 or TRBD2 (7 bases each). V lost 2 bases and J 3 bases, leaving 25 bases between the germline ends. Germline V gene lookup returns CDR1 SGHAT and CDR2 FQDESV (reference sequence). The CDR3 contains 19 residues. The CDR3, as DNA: TGTGCCAGCAGCTTAAGCCCAGGGGGGGGCGGCCCGTCCAAAGAGACCCAGTACTTC. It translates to CASSLSPGGGGPSKETQYF.

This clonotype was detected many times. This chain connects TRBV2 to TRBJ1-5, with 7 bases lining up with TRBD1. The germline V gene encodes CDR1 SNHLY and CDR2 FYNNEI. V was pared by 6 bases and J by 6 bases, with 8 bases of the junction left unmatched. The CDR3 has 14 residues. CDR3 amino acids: CASRETGTGQPQHF. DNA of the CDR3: TGTGCCAGCAGAGAGACAGGGACGGGTCAGCCCCAGCATTTT.

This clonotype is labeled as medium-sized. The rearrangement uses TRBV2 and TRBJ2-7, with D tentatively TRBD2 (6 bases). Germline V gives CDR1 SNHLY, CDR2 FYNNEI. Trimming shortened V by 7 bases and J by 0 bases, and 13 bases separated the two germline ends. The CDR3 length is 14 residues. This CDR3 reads CASKLGGDSYEQYF. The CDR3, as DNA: TGTGCCAGCAAGTTAGGAGGGGACTCCTACGAGCAGTACTTC.

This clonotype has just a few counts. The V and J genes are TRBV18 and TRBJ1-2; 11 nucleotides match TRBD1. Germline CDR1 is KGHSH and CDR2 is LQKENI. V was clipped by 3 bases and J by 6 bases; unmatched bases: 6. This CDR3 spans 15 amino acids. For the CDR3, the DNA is TGTGCCAGCTCACCGTCAGGACAGGGGGCCCATGGCTACACCTTC. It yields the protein CASSPSGQGAHGYTF.

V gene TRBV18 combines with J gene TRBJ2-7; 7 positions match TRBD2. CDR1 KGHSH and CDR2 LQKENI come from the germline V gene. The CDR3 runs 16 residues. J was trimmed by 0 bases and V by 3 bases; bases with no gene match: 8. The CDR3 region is CASSPGGVWLSYEQYF. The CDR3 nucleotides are TGTGCCAGCTCACCGGGAGGGGTGTGGCTCTCCTACGAGCAGTACTTC.

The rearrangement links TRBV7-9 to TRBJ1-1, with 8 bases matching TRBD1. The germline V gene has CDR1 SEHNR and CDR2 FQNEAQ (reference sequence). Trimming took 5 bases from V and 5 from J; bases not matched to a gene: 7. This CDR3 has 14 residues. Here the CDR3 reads CASSPGGQVTEAFF. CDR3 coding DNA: TGTGCCAGCAGCCCCGGGGGACAGGTGACTGAAGCTTTCTTT.

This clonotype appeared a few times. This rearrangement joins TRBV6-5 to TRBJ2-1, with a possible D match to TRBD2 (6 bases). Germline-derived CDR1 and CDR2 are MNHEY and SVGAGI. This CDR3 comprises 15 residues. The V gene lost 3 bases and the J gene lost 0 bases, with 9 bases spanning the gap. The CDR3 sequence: CASSYGGVSYNEQFF. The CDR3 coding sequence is TGTGCCAGCAGTTATGGCGGGGTCTCCTACAATGAGCAGTTCTTC.

DNA for the CDR3: TGTGCCACCAGTGACCCAGGGACTAGCTCCTACAATGAGCAGTTCTTC. Protein: CATSDPGTSSYNEQFF. This chain connects TRBV24-1 to TRBJ2-1, with 8 bases identical to TRBD2. The CDR3 has 16 amino acids. Germline CDR1 KGHDR, CDR2 SFDVKD. V gave up 4 bases and J gave up 0 bases; unmatched junction bases: 4.

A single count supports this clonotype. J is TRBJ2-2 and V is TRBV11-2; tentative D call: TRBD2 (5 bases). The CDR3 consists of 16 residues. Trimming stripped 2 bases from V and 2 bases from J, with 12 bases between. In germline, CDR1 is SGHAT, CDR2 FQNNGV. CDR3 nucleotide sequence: TGTGCCAGCAGCTTAAGGTGGAGGAGTAACACCGGGGAGCTGTTTTTT. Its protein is CASSLRWRSNTGELFF.

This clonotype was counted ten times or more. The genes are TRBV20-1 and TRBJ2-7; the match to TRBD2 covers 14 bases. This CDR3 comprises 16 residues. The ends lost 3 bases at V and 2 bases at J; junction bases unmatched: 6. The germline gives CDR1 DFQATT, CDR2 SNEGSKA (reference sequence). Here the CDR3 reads CSASGTSGSPPYEQYF. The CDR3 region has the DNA TGCAGTGCTAGTGGGACTAGCGGGAGCCCGCCCTACGAGCAGTACTTC.

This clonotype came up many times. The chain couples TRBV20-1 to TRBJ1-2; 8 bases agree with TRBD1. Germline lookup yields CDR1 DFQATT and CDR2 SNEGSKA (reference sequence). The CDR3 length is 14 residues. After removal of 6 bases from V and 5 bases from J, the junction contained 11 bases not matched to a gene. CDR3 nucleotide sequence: TGCAGTGCGATAACTGGGACAGGAGGGTATGGCTACACCTTC. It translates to CSAITGTGGYGYTF.

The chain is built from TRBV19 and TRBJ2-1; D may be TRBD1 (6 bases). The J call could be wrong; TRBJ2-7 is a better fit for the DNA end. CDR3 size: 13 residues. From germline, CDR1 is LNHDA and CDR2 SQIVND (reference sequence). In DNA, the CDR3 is TGTGCCAGTAGTATATTGGCCCAGGGGGAGCAGTACTTC. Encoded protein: CASSILAQGEQYF.

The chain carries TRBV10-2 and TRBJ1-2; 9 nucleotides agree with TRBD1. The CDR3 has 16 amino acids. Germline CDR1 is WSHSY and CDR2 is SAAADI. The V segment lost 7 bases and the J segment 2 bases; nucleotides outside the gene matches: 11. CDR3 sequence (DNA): TGCGCCAGCAATACAGACCCGGGACAGGGCAACTATGGCTACACCTTC. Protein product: CASNTDPGQGNYGYTF.

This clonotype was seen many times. DNA of the CDR3: TGTGCCAGCGGTCTGACAGGGGGCTACTACGAGCAGTACTTC. Translating gives CASGLTGGYYEQYF. The rearrangement links TRBV2 to TRBJ2-7, with 10 bases that match TRBD1. V lost 8 bases, J lost 3 bases, and 7 bases stayed unmatched. This CDR3 has 14 residues. Germline V lookup: CDR1 SNHLY, CDR2 FYNNEI.

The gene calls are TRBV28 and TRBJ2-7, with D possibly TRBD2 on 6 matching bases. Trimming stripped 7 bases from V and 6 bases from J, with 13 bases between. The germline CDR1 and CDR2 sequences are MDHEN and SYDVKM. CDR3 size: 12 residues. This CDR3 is CASTRRVGEQYF. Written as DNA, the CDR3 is TGTGCCAGCACCCGGAGGGTGGGCGAGCAGTACTTC.

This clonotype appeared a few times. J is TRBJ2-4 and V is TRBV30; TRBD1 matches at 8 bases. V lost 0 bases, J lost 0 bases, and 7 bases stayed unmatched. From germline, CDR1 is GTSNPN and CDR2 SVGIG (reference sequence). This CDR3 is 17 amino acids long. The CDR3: CAWSVPRTGLAKNIQYF. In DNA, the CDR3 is TGTGCCTGGAGTGTACCTAGGACAGGGCTAGCCAAAAACATTCAGTACTTC.

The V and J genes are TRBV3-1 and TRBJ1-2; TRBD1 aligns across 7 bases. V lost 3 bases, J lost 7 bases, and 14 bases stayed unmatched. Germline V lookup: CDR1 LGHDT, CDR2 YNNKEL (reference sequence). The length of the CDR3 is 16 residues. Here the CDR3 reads CASSQQGAGGESGYTF. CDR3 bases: TGTGCCAGCAGCCAGCAGGGTGCAGGGGGGGAGAGTGGCTACACCTTC.

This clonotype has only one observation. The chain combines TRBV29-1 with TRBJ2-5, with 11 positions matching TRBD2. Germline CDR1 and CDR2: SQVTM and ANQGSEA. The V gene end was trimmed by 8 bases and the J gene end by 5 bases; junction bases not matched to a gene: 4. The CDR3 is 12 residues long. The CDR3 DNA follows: TGCAGCTTAGCGGGGGGGCAGGAGACCCAGTACTTC. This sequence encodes CSLAGGQETQYF.

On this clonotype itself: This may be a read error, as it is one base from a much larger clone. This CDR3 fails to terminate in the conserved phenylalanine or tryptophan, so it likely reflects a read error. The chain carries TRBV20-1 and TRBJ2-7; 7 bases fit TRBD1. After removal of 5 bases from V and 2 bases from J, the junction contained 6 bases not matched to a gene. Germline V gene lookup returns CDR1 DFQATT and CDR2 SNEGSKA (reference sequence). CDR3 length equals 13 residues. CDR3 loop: CSARDSRTYEQYS. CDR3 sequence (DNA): TGCAGTGCTCGGGACAGCCGAACCTACGAGCAGTACTCC.

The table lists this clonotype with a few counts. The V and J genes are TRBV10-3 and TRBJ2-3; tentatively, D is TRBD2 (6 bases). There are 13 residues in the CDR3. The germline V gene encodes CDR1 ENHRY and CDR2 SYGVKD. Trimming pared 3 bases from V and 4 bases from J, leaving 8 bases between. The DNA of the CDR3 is TGTGCCATCAGTGACGGGAGTCCAGATACGCAGTATTTT. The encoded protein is CAISDGSPDTQYF.

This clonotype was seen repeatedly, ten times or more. CDR3 sequence (DNA): TGTGCCTGGAGCCCAGATGACAGGGGAAGTTCACCCCTCCACTTT. This gives the protein CAWSPDDRGSSPLHF. The J gene is TRBJ1-6, the V gene TRBV30; 8 bases map to TRBD1. The CDR3 extends over 15 amino acids. Germline loops: CDR1 GTSNPN, CDR2 SVGIG (reference sequence). V shed 3 bases, J shed 9 bases, and the junction held 10 bases outside the gene matches. Looking up the rest from reference TRBV30 and TRBJ1-6 gives the full variable domain: SQTIHQWPATLVQPVGSPLSLECTVEGTSNPNLYWYRQAAGRGLQLLFYSVGIGQISSEVPQNLSASRPQDRQFILSSKKLLLSDSGFYLCAWSPDDRGSSPLHFGNGTRLTVT.

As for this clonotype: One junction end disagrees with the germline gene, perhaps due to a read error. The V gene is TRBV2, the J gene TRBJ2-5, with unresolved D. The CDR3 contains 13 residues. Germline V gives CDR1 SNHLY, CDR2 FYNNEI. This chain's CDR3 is CASSKGLQETQYF. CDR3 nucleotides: TGTGCAAGCAGCAAAGGGCTGCAAGAGACCCAGTACTTC.

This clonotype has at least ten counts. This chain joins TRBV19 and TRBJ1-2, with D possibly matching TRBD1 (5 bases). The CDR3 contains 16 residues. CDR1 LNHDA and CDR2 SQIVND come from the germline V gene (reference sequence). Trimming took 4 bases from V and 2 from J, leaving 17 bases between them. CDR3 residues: CASSTGGVYGNYGYTF. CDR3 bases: TGTGCCAGTAGTACCGGAGGGGTTTACGGCAACTATGGCTACACCTTC.

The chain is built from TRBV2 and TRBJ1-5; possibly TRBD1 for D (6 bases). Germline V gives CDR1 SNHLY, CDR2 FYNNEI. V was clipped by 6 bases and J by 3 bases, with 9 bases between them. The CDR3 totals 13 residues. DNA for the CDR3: TGTGCCAGCAGCCGGGACACCAATCAGCCCCAGCATTTT. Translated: CASSRDTNQPQHF.